Given below is one T cell receptor (beta chain) in context. These data originate in a study of blood T cell repertoires in COVID-19. Per germline, CDR1 LNHNV and CDR2 YYDKDF (reference sequence). Trimming took 0 bases from V and 0 from J, leaving 12 bases between them. This CDR3 region has 16 residues. The table came from immunoSEQ multiplex PCR; TCRdb's copy has only in-frame clones and leaves some out. The profile shows over 200,000 clones, about nine tenths of them singletons. The clonotype originates from a man older than 75 with acute or convalescent COVID-19. The sequenced sample was peripheral blood. The V gene is TRBV15, the J gene TRBJ2-7, with unresolved D. The CDR3 sequence: CATSRDLGGFSYEQYF. The CDR3 DNA follows: TGTGCCACCAGCAGAGATCTCGGCGGATTCTCCTACGAGCAGTACTTC.